This TCR beta chain emerged from a study of cytotoxic CD8 clonotypes in ibrutinib-treated CLL. Findings and caveats of the study: At ibrutinib response, clonality increased, and at progression it declined back toward baseline.

Method: immunoSEQ multiplex PCR; TCRdb's copy keeps in-frame clones and lacks some. This sample yields fewer than 400,000 clones, of which about 64% are seen a single time; roughly 6.3% belongs to the top ten. This clone was seen only a few times. The antigen is undetermined. Germline CDR1 is SGDLS and CDR2 is YYNGEE. Trimming shortened V by 2 bases and J by 5 bases, and 13 bases separated the two germline ends. This CDR3 is built from 15 residues. This TCR was sampled from a human donor with chronic lymphocytic leukemia. The chain combines TRBV9 with TRBJ1-4, with D perhaps TRBD1 (6 bases). Material: PBMCs, obtained after 36 months of ibrutinib treatment. The CDR3 reads CASSVSWTANEKLFF. The CDR3, as DNA: TGTGCCAGCAGCGTGTCATGGACAGCGAATGAAAAACTGTTTTTT.